Below, 3 T cell receptor beta chains from the same sample are listed, as sequenced in a study of OX40 agonist ivuxolimab in advanced cancers. The table came from immunoSEQ multiplex PCR; TCRdb's copy has only in-frame clones and leaves some out. The repertoire holds about 48,000 clones, with approximately 81% as singletons. The material sequenced was CD4+ or CD8+ T cells sorted from blood, taken in a trial of the OX40 agonist ivuxolimab. The receptors come from an adult with an advanced solid tumor such as melanoma, head and neck, liver or kidney cancer.

On this clone: A junction end diverges from the germline sequence, so it may reflect a read error. The chain couples TRBV28 to TRBJ2-7, with D unresolved. Germline assignment: CDR1 MDHEN and CDR2 SYDVKM. The CDR3 sequence is 13 residues long. CDR3 bases: TGTGCCAGCACTTTAACGACCTCCTACGAGCAGTACTTC. Protein product: CASTLTTSYEQYF.

The CDR3 nucleotides are TGTGCCAGCAGCGTGACTAGCGGGAGGGCCTTCTACAATGAGCAGTTCTTC. This translates into CASSVTSGRAFYNEQFF. The chain joins TRBV9 to TRBJ2-1, with 14 bases matching TRBD2. The CDR3 has 17 residues. The J segment lost 3 bases and the V segment lost 2 bases, leaving 4 bases of the junction unmatched. CDR1 is SGDLS, CDR2 YYNGEE, per germline. The variable domain in full, with the rest retrieved from reference TRBV9 and TRBJ2-1, is DSGVTQTPKHLITATGQRVTLRCSPRSGDLSVYWYQQSLDQGLQFLIQYYNGEERAKGNILERFSAQQFPDLHSELNLSSLELGDSALYFCASSVTSGRAFYNEQFFGPGTRLTVL.

V is TRBV6-5 and J is TRBJ2-1; 7 nucleotides match TRBD2. Germline CDR1 MNHEY, CDR2 SVGAGI. Trimming took 5 bases from V and 10 from J; bases not matched to a gene: 14. This CDR3 spans 15 amino acids. The CDR3 nucleotides are TGTGCCAGCAGTGCTCACGGGACTACCAGGATAGAGCAGTTCTTC. Encoded protein: CASSAHGTTRIEQFF.